This T cell receptor (beta chain) was recorded in a study of cytomegalovirus exposure and HLA in healthy donors. The CDR3 has 14 amino acids. Germline V gene sequence: CDR1 MNHEY, CDR2 SVGAGI. Deletions cut 5 bases from V and 0 bases from J, with 11 bases between. The primer mix had 60 Vbeta and 13 Jbeta primers. Clones were sequenced by immunoSEQ multiplex PCR, and TCRdb holds only the in-frame ones, with some missing. This table has some 100,000 clones, around 75% appearing once. The TCR comes from a man aged 50 to 59 in good health and CMV-seronegative. Sequenced sample: PBMCs. The V call is TRBV6-5, the J call TRBJ2-7; the D is unclear. In nucleotides, the CDR3 is TGTGCCAGCAGTCGCGATCTGAGCTCCTACGAGCAGTACTTC. This sequence encodes CASSRDLSSYEQYF.